This T cell receptor (beta chain) came from a study of OX40 agonist ivuxolimab in advanced cancers. Study observations and caveats: Expanded clones were, on average, more numerous among CD8+ T cells than CD4+. CD4+ and CD8+ T cells in blood underwent clonal expansion by week 6 at 0.1 to 3.0 mg/kg.

As to this clone: The antigen remains unidentified.

Sequenced by immunoSEQ multiplex PCR; TCRdb stores in-frame clones only, minus some. The top ten hold less than 2% of the sample, which has tens of thousands of clones, 65% to 90% seen once. The source material was CD4+ or CD8+ T cells sorted from blood, sampled in a trial of the OX40 agonist ivuxolimab. This sequence was found in an adult with an advanced solid tumor such as melanoma, head and neck, liver or kidney cancer.

This chain's CDR3 is CASSEFTGGGETQYF. For the CDR3, the DNA is TGTGCCAGCAGTGAATTTACGGGAGGAGGAGAGACCCAGTACTTC. The chain joins TRBV2 to TRBJ2-5, with TRBD2 matching over 7 bases. Per germline, CDR1 SNHLY and CDR2 FYNNEI. The CDR3 contains 15 residues. V shed 2 bases and J 4 bases; nucleotides not matched to a gene: 7.